The next 27 T cell receptor beta chains were all read from a single sample in a study of STAT5B mutations in CD4+ large granular lymphocyte leukemia. Here immunoSEQ multiplex PCR was the method, and the copy in TCRdb shows in-frame clones only, minus some. The sample lists 24,000 or so clones, roughly 69% occurring once. The sample taken for sequencing was CD4+ T cells from blood buffy coats. Every receptor here comes from a human donor in good health.

V is TRBV5-4 and J is TRBJ2-7; TRBD1 matches 8 bases. The CDR3 is 14 amino acids. Trimming cost V 4 bases and J 1 base; bases outside gene matches: 4. Germline V gene sequence: CDR1 SGHNT, CDR2 YYREEE (reference sequence). The CDR3 is CASSQDRVSYEQYF. Written as DNA, the CDR3 is TGTGCCAGCAGCCAGGACAGGGTTTCCTACGAGCAGTACTTC.

The chain carries TRBV19 and TRBJ1-1; D gene ambiguous. V gave up 10 bases and J gave up 1 base, with 13 bases separating them. In germline, CDR1 is LNHDA, CDR2 SQIVND (reference sequence). The CDR3 covers 13 residues. CDR3: CAISSQRNTEAFF. The CDR3 DNA follows: TGTGCCATCTCCTCCCAGAGGAACACTGAAGCTTTCTTT.

The chain couples TRBV28 to TRBJ1-1; D uncertain. Per germline, CDR1 MDHEN and CDR2 SYDVKM. V was pared by 7 bases and J by 4 bases, with 19 bases between. The CDR3 totals 15 residues. The CDR3: CASNTFPGEGTEAFF. The CDR3, as DNA: TGTGCCAGCAATACTTTCCCCGGGGAGGGCACTGAAGCTTTCTTT.

The DNA for the CDR3 is TGTGCTAGTGGTTTGGTCGTGAGAGGGCGGGGATGGGGGGGCCAGCCCCAGCATTTT. Amino acid sequence: CASGLVVRGRGWGGQPQHF. This chain uses TRBV12-5 with TRBJ1-5; tentative D call: TRBD1 (6 bases). Germline V gives CDR1 LGHNT, CDR2 FRNRAP. The V end was cut by 0 bases, the J end by 7 bases, with 25 bases between. The CDR3 length is 19 residues.

The rearrangement uses TRBV7-9 and TRBJ2-7; 11 bases fit TRBD2. The CDR3 consists of 18 residues. V gave up 1 base and J gave up 0 bases; unmatched junction bases: 8. CDR1 SEHNR and CDR2 FQNEAQ come from the germline V gene (reference sequence). CDR3 amino acids: CASSLDHLAGGPSYEQYF. CDR3 nucleotides: TGTGCCAGCAGCTTAGACCATCTAGCGGGGGGCCCCTCCTACGAGCAGTACTTC. Variable domain in full (rest from reference TRBV7-9 and TRBJ2-7): DTGVSQNPRHKITKRGQNVTFRCDPISEHNRLYWYRQTLGQGPEFLTYFQNEAQLEKSRLLSDRFSAERPKGSFSTLEIQRTEQGDSAMYLCASSLDHLAGGPSYEQYFGPGTRLTVT.

This clone has more than one count but fewer than ten. The J gene is TRBJ2-3, the V gene TRBV7-3, with a weak D call TRBD1 (5 bases). This CDR3 contains 17 residues. Trimming cost V 1 base and J 4 bases, with 18 bases left between them. From germline, CDR1 is SGHTA and CDR2 FQGTGA. CDR3: CASSLNPRVVGPDTQYF. The CDR3 bases are TGTGCCAGCAGCTTAAACCCCAGGGTGGTGGGCCCAGATACGCAGTATTTT.

This clone was observed a few times. V gene TRBV6-6 combines with J gene TRBJ2-3; 8 positions match TRBD2. Germline assignment: CDR1 MNHNY and CDR2 SVGAGI (reference sequence). The J segment lost 1 base and the V segment lost 7 bases, leaving 4 bases of the junction unmatched. The CDR3 extends over 14 amino acids. The CDR3 loop is CASKREWGTDTQYF. The CDR3 DNA reads as TGTGCCAGCAAGCGGGAGTGGGGCACAGATACGCAGTATTTT.

V and J are TRBV5-4 and TRBJ2-7; 8 positions agree with TRBD1. Germline-derived CDR1 and CDR2 are SGHNT and YYREEE (reference sequence). V was clipped by 3 bases and J by 2 bases; unmatched bases: 4. The CDR3 sequence is 14 residues long. CDR3 residues: CASSWGDRTYEQYF. The CDR3 DNA follows: TGTGCCAGCAGCTGGGGGGACAGGACCTACGAGCAGTACTTC.

The rearrangement joins TRBV20-1 to TRBJ2-7; D gene uncertain. V gave up 6 bases and J gave up 5 bases, with 8 bases separating them. This CDR3 has 10 residues. Germline loops: CDR1 DFQATT, CDR2 SNEGSKA (reference sequence). The CDR3 DNA sequence: TGCAGTGCCCGAAGGGACGAGCAGTACTTC. As protein: CSARRDEQYF.

This sequence joins TRBV9 and TRBJ2-3; no clear D. Germline CDR1 SGDLS, CDR2 YYNGEE. The V gene lost 3 bases and the J gene lost 0 bases, with 14 bases spanning the gap. The CDR3 consists of 16 residues. The CDR3 reads CASSARFLPSTDTQYF. CDR3 sequence (DNA): TGTGCCAGCAGCGCCCGATTTCTTCCTAGCACAGATACGCAGTATTTT.

The chain is built from TRBV16 and TRBJ1-2; D might be TRBD1 (5 bases). The CDR3 has 16 residues. Trimming removed 0 bases at V and 3 bases at J, with 14 bases between. In germline, CDR1 is KGHSY, CDR2 FQNENV. CDR3 region: CASSQSRAGGDYGYTF. In DNA, the CDR3 is TGTGCCAGCAGCCAATCGAGGGCCGGGGGAGACTATGGCTACACCTTC.

This chain uses TRBV6-1 with TRBJ2-1; tentative D call: TRBD2 (6 bases). The CDR3 length is 15 residues. Germline loops: CDR1 MNHNS, CDR2 SASEGT. Trimming took 1 base from V and 7 from J, leaving 14 bases between them. The CDR3 region has the DNA TGTGCCAGCAGTGAAGAGCCCGGGAGTTTTAATGAGCAGTTCTTC. It yields the protein CASSEEPGSFNEQFF.

This rearrangement joins TRBV4-1 to TRBJ2-1; 9 positions match TRBD2. Germline-derived CDR1 and CDR2 are MGHRA and YSYEKL. The CDR3 runs 17 residues. Germline trimming cut 6 bases from V and 3 bases from J; bases unmatched to any gene: 12. The CDR3 loop is CASRDVSGRGSYNEQFF. As DNA, the CDR3 is TGCGCCAGCAGGGATGTTAGCGGGAGAGGGAGCTACAATGAGCAGTTCTTC.

The V gene is TRBV5-4, the J gene TRBJ2-2; possibly TRBD1 for D (5 bases). The CDR3 extends over 14 amino acids. Trimming left V 2 bases short and J 6 bases short, with 11 bases between. Germline assignment: CDR1 SGHNT and CDR2 YYREEE (reference sequence). The CDR3 DNA reads as TGTGCCAGCAGCTTTTTGAAGGGGCCCGGGGAGCTGTTTTTT. Translation: CASSFLKGPGELFF.

The rearrangement joins TRBV6-6 to TRBJ1-2, with 9 positions matching TRBD1. After removal of 5 bases from V and 6 bases from J, the junction contained 10 bases not matched to a gene. Per germline, CDR1 MNHNY and CDR2 SVGAGI (reference sequence). CDR3 length: 15 amino acids. The DNA for the CDR3 is TGTGCCAGCAGTCCTCTCGGGACAGGGATCGATGGCTACACCTTC. Residues: CASSPLGTGIDGYTF.

The V gene is TRBV6-5, the J gene TRBJ2-1; 14 bases match TRBD2. The V and J ends lost 6 bases and 8 bases, in that order; junction bases with no gene match: 3. The CDR3 contains 14 residues. CDR1 is MNHEY and CDR2 is SVGAGI in the germline V gene. CDR3 loop: CASRKGLAGDEQFF. CDR3 coding DNA: TGTGCCAGCAGGAAGGGACTAGCGGGAGATGAGCAGTTCTTC.

Only a few counts were recorded for this clone. This sequence joins TRBV11-2 and TRBJ1-4; 8 bases agree with TRBD1. The germline V gene encodes CDR1 SGHAT and CDR2 FQNNGV. Trimming at V came to 5 bases and at J to 6 bases, leaving 8 bases not matched to a gene. The CDR3 covers 15 residues. In nucleotides, the CDR3 is TGTGCCAGCAGCGTCGACAGGGGCGGGGATGAAAAACTGTTTTTT. It encodes CASSVDRGGDEKLFF.

V gene TRBV19 combines with J gene TRBJ1-5; 11 bases agree with TRBD1. Germline V gives CDR1 LNHDA, CDR2 SQIVND (reference sequence). CDR3 length: 16 residues. With V trimmed by 5 bases and J by 4 bases, 7 bases remained unmatched. CDR3 in DNA: TGTGCCAGTAGTCCCGTAGGACAGGGGGCTAATCAGCCCCAGCATTTT. Protein product: CASSPVGQGANQPQHF.

The chain carries TRBV7-2 and TRBJ1-5; perhaps TRBD1 as D (5 bases). Trimming removed 5 bases from V and 0 bases from J, with 11 bases in between. The CDR3 sequence is 15 residues long. Germline V lookup: CDR1 SGHTA, CDR2 FQGNSA. The CDR3 region is CASSRDYYSNQPQHF. The CDR3 DNA reads TGTGCCAGCAGCCGGGACTACTATAGCAATCAGCCCCAGCATTTT.

The chain links TRBV6-1 to TRBJ1-5, with D perhaps TRBD1 (5 bases). Trimming stripped 3 bases from V and 2 bases from J, with 14 bases between. In germline, CDR1 is MNHNS, CDR2 SASEGT. This CDR3 has 16 amino acids. Here the CDR3 DNA reads TGTGCCAGCAGTGACCCGGGGGTAATTGGCAATCAGCCCCAGCATTTT. Protein product: CASSDPGVIGNQPQHF.

J is TRBJ1-4 and V is TRBV28; D might be TRBD1 (6 bases). CDR3 length: 15 residues. CDR1 and CDR2 from the germline V gene are MDHEN and SYDVKM. V lost 5 bases and J lost 8, with 18 bases in between. As DNA, the CDR3 is TGTGCCAGCAGTCCTGGACAGCGATTTGAGGAAAAACTGTTTTTT. Protein sequence: CASSPGQRFEEKLFF.

By share of the sample, this clone is medium-sized. This chain uses TRBV5-1 with TRBJ2-1; TRBD2 might be the D (6 bases). This CDR3 spans 17 amino acids. V was pared by 4 bases and J by 2 bases, with 19 bases between. Germline CDR1 and CDR2: SGHRS and YFSETQ. The CDR3: CASSLRASGDPYNEQFF. The CDR3 region has the DNA TGCGCCAGCAGCCTACGCGCGTCGGGGGACCCCTACAATGAGCAGTTCTTC.

The chain employs TRBV2 and TRBJ2-5, with D possibly being TRBD2 (6 bases). CDR3 length: 16 residues. The germline V and J ends were trimmed by 6 bases and 0 bases, with 17 bases remaining between them. In germline, CDR1 is SNHLY, CDR2 FYNNEI. The CDR3 reads CASRLRIGDYQETQYF. The CDR3 nucleotides read TGTGCCAGCAGACTAAGAATTGGGGACTACCAAGAGACCCAGTACTTC.

Details on this clone: Other DNA sequences in this specimen translate into the identical CDR3. Here the CDR3 reads CASSLDRGTDTQYF. The CDR3, as DNA: TGTGCCAGCAGCTTAGATCGAGGCACAGATACGCAGTATTTT. This sequence joins TRBV11-3 and TRBJ2-3, with no clear D. This CDR3 contains 14 residues. CDR1 SGHNT and CDR2 YENEEA come from the germline V gene. Trimming shortened V by 0 bases and J by 1 base, and 5 bases separated the two germline ends.

This clone was detected only a few times. This chain joins TRBV4-3 and TRBJ1-3, with 8 bases fitting TRBD1. Losses at the gene ends were 4 bases for V and 4 bases for J; bases not matched to a gene: 9. Germline V gene lookup returns CDR1 LGHNA and CDR2 YSLEER. The CDR3 is 16 amino acids. CDR3 sequence (DNA): TGCGCCAGCAGCCGATATGGACAGGGACCGGGAAACACCATATATTTT. Translation gives CASSRYGQGPGNTIYF.

The J gene is TRBJ1-1, the V gene TRBV11-1, with D uncertain. The V gene lost 1 base and the J gene lost 1 base, with 4 bases spanning the gap. The CDR3 loop spans 13 amino acids. CDR1 SGHAT and CDR2 FQDESV come from the germline V gene (reference sequence). The CDR3, as DNA: TGTGCCAGCAGCTTAGGAGGGAACACTGAAGCTTTCTTT. Translation gives CASSLGGNTEAFF.

The gene calls are TRBV28 and TRBJ1-3, with 7 bases lining up with TRBD1. V shed 3 bases, J shed 3 bases, and the junction held 2 bases outside the gene matches. Germline-derived CDR1 and CDR2 are MDHEN and SYDVKM. This CDR3 comprises 14 residues. CDR3 nucleotide sequence: TGTGCCAGCAGTTTCACAGGGGTTGGAAACACCATATATTTT. This codes for CASSFTGVGNTIYF.